This T cell receptor (beta chain) was sequenced in a study of neurological immune-mediated disorders. The V and J ends lost 4 bases and 5 bases, in that order; junction bases with no gene match: 16. The CDR3 loop spans 18 amino acids. In germline, CDR1 is SGHKS, CDR2 YYEKEE (reference sequence). TCRdb called the 5' RACE reads again in MiXCR, with one record for every CDR3 protein. The repertoire holds fewer than 20,000 distinct CDR3 sequences, with approximately 15% as singletons. This clonotype was recorded many times. Sequencing used CD4+ T cells from blood. The sequence was obtained from a woman in her fifties or sixties with HTLV-1-associated myelopathy (HAM/TSP). V and J are TRBV5-5 and TRBJ2-7, with 12 bases identical to TRBD2. The CDR3 DNA reads as TGTGCCAGCAGCCCCAGACAGACGACTAGCGGGAGTAGCAACGAGCAGTACTTC. Translation: CASSPRQTTSGSSNEQYF.